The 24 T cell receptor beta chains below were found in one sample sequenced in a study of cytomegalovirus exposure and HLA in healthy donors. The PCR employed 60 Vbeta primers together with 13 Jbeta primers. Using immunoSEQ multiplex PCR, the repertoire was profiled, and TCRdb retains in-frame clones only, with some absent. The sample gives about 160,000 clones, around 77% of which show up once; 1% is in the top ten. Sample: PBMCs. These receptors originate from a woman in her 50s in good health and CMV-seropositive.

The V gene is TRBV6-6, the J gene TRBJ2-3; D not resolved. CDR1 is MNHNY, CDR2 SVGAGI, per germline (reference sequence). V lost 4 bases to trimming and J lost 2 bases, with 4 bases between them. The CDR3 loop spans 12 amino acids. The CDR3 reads CASSSITDTQYF. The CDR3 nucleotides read TGTGCCAGCAGTTCCATCACAGATACGCAGTATTTT.

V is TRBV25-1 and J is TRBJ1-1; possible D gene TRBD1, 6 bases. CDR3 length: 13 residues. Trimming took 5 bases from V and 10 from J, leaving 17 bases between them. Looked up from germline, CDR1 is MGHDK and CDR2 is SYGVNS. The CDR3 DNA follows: TGTGCCAGCAGTCGGGACACCTACAGCCGAGCTTTCTTT. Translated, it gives CASSRDTYSRAFF.

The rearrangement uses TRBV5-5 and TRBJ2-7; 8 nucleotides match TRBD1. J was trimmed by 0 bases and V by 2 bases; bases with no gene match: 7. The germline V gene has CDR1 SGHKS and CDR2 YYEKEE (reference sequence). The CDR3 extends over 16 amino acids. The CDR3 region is CASSFPGQGLSYEQYF. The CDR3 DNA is TGTGCCAGCAGCTTCCCAGGACAGGGCCTCTCCTACGAGCAGTACTTC. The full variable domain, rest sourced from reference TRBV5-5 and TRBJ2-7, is DAGVTQSPTHLIKTRGQQVTLRCSPISGHKSVSWYQQVLGQGPQFIFQYYEKEERGRGNFPDRFSARQFPNYSSELNVNALLLGDSALYLCASSFPGQGLSYEQYFGPGTRLTVT.

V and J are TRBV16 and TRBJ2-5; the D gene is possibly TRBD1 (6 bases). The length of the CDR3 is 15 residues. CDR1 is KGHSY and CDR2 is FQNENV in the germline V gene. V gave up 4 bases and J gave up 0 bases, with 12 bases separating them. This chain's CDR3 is CASSRLDRNQETQYF. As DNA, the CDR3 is TGTGCCAGCAGCCGCCTGGACAGAAACCAAGAGACCCAGTACTTC. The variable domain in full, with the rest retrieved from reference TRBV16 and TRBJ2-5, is GEEVAQTPKHLVRGEGQKAKLYCAPIKGHSYVFWYQQVLKNEFKFLISFQNENVFDETGMPKERFSAKCLPNSPCSLEIQATKLEDSAVYFCASSRLDRNQETQYFGPGTRLLVL.

CDR3 DNA sequence: TGTGCCACCAGCAGAGATAGCGGGGGGGCAAGCGGGGAGCTGTTTTTT. It encodes CATSRDSGGASGELFF. The chain has TRBV15 and TRBJ2-2, with 11 bases matching TRBD2. The J segment lost 7 bases and the V segment lost 0 bases, leaving 4 bases of the junction unmatched. CDR3 size: 16 residues. Per germline, CDR1 LNHNV and CDR2 YYDKDF (reference sequence).

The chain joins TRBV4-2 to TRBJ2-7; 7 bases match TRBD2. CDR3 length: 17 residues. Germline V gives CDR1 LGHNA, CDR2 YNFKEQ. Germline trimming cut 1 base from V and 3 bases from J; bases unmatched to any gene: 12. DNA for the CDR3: TGTGCCAGCAGCCAAGTTAATATCGGGGAGGGGTTCTACGAGCAGTACTTC. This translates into CASSQVNIGEGFYEQYF.

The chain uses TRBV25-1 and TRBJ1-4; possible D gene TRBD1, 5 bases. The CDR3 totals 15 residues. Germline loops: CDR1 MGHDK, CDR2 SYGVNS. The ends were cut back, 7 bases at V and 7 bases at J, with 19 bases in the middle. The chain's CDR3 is CASTRGGAGPEKLFF. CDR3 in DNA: TGTGCCAGCACCCGGGGAGGGGCAGGGCCTGAAAAACTGTTTTTT.

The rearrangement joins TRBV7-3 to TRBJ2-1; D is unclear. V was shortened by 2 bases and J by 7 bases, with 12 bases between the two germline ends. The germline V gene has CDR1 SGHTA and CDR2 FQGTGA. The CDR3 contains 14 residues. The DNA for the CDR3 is TGTGCCAGCAGCTTAGGTACCAATACTAATGAGCAGTTCTTC. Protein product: CASSLGTNTNEQFF.

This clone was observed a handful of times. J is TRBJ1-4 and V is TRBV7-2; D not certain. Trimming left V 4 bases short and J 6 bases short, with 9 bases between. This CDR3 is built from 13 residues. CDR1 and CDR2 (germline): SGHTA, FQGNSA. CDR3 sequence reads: CASSSSRDEKLFF. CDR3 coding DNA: TGTGCCAGCAGCTCCTCTCGCGATGAAAAACTGTTTTTT.

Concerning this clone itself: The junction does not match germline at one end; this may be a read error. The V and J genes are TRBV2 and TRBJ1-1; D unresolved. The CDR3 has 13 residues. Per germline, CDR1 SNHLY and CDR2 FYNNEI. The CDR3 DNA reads TGTGCCAGCAGTGAGGAATCCAGGACGCGGGGTAACTTT. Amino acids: CASSEESRTRGNF. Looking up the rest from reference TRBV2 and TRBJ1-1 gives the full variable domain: EPEVTQTPSHQVTQMGQEVILRCVPISNHLYFYWYRQILGQKVEFLVSFYNNEISEKSEIFDDQFSVERPDGSNFTLKIRSTKLEDSAMYFCASSEESRTRGNFGQGTRLTVV.

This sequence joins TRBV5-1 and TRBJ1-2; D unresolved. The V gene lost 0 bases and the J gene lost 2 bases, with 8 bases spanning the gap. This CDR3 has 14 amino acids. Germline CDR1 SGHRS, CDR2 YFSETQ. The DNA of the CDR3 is TGCGCCAGCAGCTTGGACGGAGGGAACTATGGCTACACCTTC. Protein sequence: CASSLDGGNYGYTF.

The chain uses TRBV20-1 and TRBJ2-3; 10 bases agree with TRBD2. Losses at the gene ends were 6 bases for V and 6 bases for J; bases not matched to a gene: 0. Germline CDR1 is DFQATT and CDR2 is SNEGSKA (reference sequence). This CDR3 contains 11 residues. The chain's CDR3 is CSAGLADTQYF. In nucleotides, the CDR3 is TGCAGTGCGGGACTAGCGGATACGCAGTATTTT.

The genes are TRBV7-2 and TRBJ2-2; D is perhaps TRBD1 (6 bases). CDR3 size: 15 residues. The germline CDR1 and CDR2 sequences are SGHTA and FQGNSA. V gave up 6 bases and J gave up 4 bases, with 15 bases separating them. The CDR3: CASRPNRAGTGELFF. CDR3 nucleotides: TGTGCCAGCAGACCCAACAGGGCCGGCACCGGGGAGCTGTTTTTT. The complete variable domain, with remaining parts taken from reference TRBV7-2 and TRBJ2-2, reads GAGVSQSPSNKVTEKGKDVELRCDPISGHTALYWYRQSLGQGLEFLIYFQGNSAPDKSGLPSDRFSAERTGGSVSTLTIQRTQQEDSAVYLCASRPNRAGTGELFFGEGSRLTVL.

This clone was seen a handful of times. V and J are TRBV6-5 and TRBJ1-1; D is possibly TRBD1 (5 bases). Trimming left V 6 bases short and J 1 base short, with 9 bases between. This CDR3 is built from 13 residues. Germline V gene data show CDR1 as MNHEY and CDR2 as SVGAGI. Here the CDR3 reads CASSSTGNTEAFF. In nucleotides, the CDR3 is TGTGCCAGCAGCTCTACAGGGAACACTGAAGCTTTCTTT.

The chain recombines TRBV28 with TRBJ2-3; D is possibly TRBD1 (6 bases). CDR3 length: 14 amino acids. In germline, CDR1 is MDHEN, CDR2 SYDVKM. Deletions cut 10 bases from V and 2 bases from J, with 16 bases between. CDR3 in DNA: TGTGCCACGGAACCCACAGGGTACACAGATACGCAGTATTTT. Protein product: CATEPTGYTDTQYF.

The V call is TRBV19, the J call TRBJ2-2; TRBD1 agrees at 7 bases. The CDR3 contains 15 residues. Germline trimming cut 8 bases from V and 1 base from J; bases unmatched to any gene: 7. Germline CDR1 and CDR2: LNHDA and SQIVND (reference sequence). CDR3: CASGTVPGNTGELFF. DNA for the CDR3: TGTGCCAGTGGGACAGTGCCGGGGAACACCGGGGAGCTGTTTTTT. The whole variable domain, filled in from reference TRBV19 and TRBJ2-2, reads DGGITQSPKYLFRKEGQNVTLSCEQNLNHDAMYWYRQDPGQGLRLIYYSQIVNDFQKGDIAEGYSVSREKKESFPLTVTSAQKNPTAFYLCASGTVPGNTGELFFGEGSRLTVL.

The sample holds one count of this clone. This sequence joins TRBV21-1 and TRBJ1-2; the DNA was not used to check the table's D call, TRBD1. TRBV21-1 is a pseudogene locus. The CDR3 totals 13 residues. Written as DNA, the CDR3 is TGTGCCATCAGTCATAACAGGGTTTCTGGCTACACCTTC. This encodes CAISHNRVSGYTF.

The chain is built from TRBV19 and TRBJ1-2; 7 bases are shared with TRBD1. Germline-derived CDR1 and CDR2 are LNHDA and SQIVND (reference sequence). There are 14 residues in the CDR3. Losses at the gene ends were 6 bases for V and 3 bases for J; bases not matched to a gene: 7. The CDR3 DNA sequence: TGTGCCAGTAGCCGGGACAGAGATCACTATGGCTACACCTTC. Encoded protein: CASSRDRDHYGYTF.

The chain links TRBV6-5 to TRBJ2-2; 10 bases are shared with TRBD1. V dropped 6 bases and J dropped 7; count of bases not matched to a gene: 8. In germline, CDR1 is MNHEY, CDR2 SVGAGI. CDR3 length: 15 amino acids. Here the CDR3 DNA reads TGTGCCAGCAGGACAGGGGGCATGATAGGCGGGGAGCTGTTTTTT. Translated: CASRTGGMIGGELFF.

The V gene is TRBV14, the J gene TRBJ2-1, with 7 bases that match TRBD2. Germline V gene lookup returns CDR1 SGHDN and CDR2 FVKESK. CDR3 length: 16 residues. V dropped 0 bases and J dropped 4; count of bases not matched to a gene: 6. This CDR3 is CASSQDVSSGYNEQFF. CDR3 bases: TGTGCCAGCAGCCAAGATGTGTCTAGCGGTTACAATGAGCAGTTCTTC.

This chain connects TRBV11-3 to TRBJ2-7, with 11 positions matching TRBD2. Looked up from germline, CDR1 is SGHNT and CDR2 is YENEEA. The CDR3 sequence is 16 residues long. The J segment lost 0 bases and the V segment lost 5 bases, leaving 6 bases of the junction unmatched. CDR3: CASSPSTSGSSYEQYF. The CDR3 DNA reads TGTGCCAGCAGCCCTTCAACTAGCGGGAGCTCCTACGAGCAGTACTTC.

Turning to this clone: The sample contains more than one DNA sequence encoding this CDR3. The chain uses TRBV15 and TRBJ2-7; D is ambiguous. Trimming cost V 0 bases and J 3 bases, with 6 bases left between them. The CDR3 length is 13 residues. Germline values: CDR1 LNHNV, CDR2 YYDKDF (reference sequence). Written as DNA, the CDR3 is TGTGCCACCAGCAGAGATCTGAGCTACGAGCAGTACTTC. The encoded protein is CATSRDLSYEQYF.

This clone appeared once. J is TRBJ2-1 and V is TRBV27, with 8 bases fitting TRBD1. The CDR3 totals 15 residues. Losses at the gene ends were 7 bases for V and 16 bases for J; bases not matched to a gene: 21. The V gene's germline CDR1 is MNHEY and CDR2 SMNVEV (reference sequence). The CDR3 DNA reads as TGTGCCAGCACGGCGACAGGGGCGATCTTCCTCCCCGTTTTCTTC. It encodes CASTATGAIFLPVFF.

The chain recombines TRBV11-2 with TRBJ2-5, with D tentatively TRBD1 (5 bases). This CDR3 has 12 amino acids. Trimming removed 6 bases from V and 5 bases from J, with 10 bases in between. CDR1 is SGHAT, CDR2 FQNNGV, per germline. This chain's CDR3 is CASSQGYETQYF. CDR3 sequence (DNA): TGTGCCAGCAGTCAGGGTTATGAGACCCAGTACTTC. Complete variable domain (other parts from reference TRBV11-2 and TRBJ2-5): EAGVAQSPRYKIIEKRQSVAFWCNPISGHATLYWYQQILGQGPKLLIQFQNNGVVDDSQLPKDRFSAERLKGVDSTLKIQPAKLEDSAVYLCASSQGYETQYFGPGTRLLVL.